This T cell receptor beta chain was sequenced during a study of shared clonotypes between healthy human individuals. Profiling relied on immunoSEQ multiplex PCR, and the TCRdb table lists in-frame clones only, not all of them. The sample has some 1,900,000 clones; roughly 95% are singletons. CDR3 length: 13 residues. Trimming left V 6 bases short and J 6 bases short, with 14 bases between. Germline values: CDR1 MNHEY, CDR2 SMNVEV (reference sequence). CD8 cells classed as naive were CD45RO-negative and positively selected for CCR7, excluding terminally differentiated effector memory CD45RA+ cells. Every donor, a Caucasian adult, lived in Nashville, Tennessee.

The specimen sequenced was naive CD8+ T cells sorted from blood. The chain employs TRBV27 and TRBJ1-1; D gene unclear. The receptor comes from a man aged 18 to 29 in good health. The CDR3 sequence is CASSGRSLSEAFF. For the CDR3, the DNA is TGTGCCAGCAGCGGGAGATCGTTGTCTGAAGCTTTCTTT.